This is a list of T cell receptor beta chains from one sample in a study of blood T cell repertoires in COVID-19. Profiled with immunoSEQ multiplex PCR; TCRdb holds only in-frame clones, not every one. The data contain some 120,000 clones, approximately 80% of them seen just once; the ten biggest clones take up 10%. The sample was peripheral blood. These receptors originate from a human donor in a cohort sampled during active COVID-19. Both conserved end residues are part of each CDR3. A D gene is named only where the DNA matches it firmly. Clone size is stated in some rows and not others, as once, few, many or a class when expanded.

TRBJ1-3 TRBV9 NA NA TGTGCCAGCAGCGGGGGGGGCACCCAATCTGGAAACACCATATATTTT CASSGGGTQSGNTIYF
TRBJ1-6 TRBV2 TRBD1 NA TGTGCCAGCAGAAAGACAGGGGATAATTCACCCCTCCACTTT CASRKTGDNSPLHF
TRBJ1-1 TRBV10-3 TRBD1 NA TGTGCCATCAGGGGGGACAGAAAGACCGACACTGAAGCTTTCTTT CAIRGDRKTDTEAFF
TRBJ2-1 TRBV7-9 NA NA TGTGCCAGCAGCTTAATAGGGGGATGGCAGTTCTTC CASSLIGGWQFF
TRBJ1-5 TRBV18 TRBD1 NA TGTGCCAGCTCACCTCGGGACAGGGGCAATCAGCCCCAGCATTTT CASSPRDRGNQPQHF
TRBJ2-5 TRBV11-2 TRBD1 many TGTGCCAGCAGCTTAGTTGGGGACAGGGACTCGAAGACCCAGTACTTC CASSLVGDRDSKTQYF
TRBJ1-2 TRBV7-2 TRBD1 NA TGTGCCAGCAGCTTAGTTTGGACAGGGGATAACTATGGCTACACCTTC CASSLVWTGDNYGYTF
TRBJ2-5 TRBV7-2 TRBD2 once TGTGCCAGCAGAGTAGCGGGGGGGCGCAAAGAGACCCAGTACTTC CASRVAGGRKETQYF
TRBJ2-7 TRBV10-3 TRBD1 NA TGTGCCATCAGTTCTCGGGGACAGGGTGTTTACGAGCAGTACTTC CAISSRGQGVYEQYF
TRBJ2-1 TRBV4-2 TRBD2 NA TGTGCCAGCAGCCGGGCGGTAGGCGGGGGTTCCTACAATGAGCAGTTCTTC CASSRAVGGGSYNEQFF
TRBJ2-7 TRBV2 TRBD2 NA TGTGCCAGCATGGCTAGCGGGGGGACCTACGAGCAGTACTTC CASMASGGTYEQYF
TRBJ1-1 TRBV29-1 NA NA TGCAGCGTTGACAAAGGGAGGGGAGCTTTCTTT CSVDKGRGAFF
TRBJ1-2 TRBV15 NA few TGTGCCACCAGCAGAGTGGGGCAAACCGCTAACTATGGCTACACCTTC CATSRVGQTANYGYTF
TRBJ2-2 TRBV5-4 TRBD2 NA TGTGCCAGCAGCGCGGGACTAGCGGGAAGATACACCGGGGAGCTGTTTTTT CASSAGLAGRYTGELFF
TRBJ1-1 TRBV5-1 NA NA TGCGCCAGCAGCTTAGGGGGTTGGAACACTGAAGCTTTCTTT CASSLGGWNTEAFF
TRBJ1-2 TRBV7-9 TRBD1 NA TGTGCCAGCAGCTCCCGGGACAGGAGAGGATATGGCTACACCTTC CASSSRDRRGYGYTF
TRBJ2-1 TRBV19 TRBD2 NA TGTGCCAGTAGTATAGGCCGGACTAGCGGGGGGGCCCACAATGAGCAGTTCTTC CASSIGRTSGGAHNEQFF
TRBJ2-5 TRBV7-2 TRBD2 NA TGTGCCAGCAGCTCCATTGCGGGAGGGCAAGAGACCCAGTACTTC CASSSIAGGQETQYF
TRBJ2-7 TRBV10-3 NA NA TGTGCCATCATTTCAAAACCCGGGGGGCCGGCCGAGCAGTACTTC CAIISKPGGPAEQYF
TRBJ1-3 TRBV28 NA NA TGTGCCAACAGGACTCAGTTTAGCTCTGGAAACACCATATATTTT CANRTQFSSGNTIYF
TRBJ1-3 TRBV19 NA NA TGTGCCAGTAGTGTGAGACAAGGAAACACCATATATTTT CASSVRQGNTIYF
TRBJ2-3 TRBV10-3 TRBD2 NA TGTGCCATCACCAGGACAGGGCTAGCGGGGGCAGATACGCAGTATTTT CAITRTGLAGADTQYF
TRBJ2-2 TRBV7-3 NA NA TGTGCCAGCAGCCCCTACTCAGGCACCGGGGAGCTGTTTTTT CASSPYSGTGELFF
TRBJ1-2 TRBV19 TRBD1 NA TGTGCCAGTAGTGGACAGGGAAACTATGGCTACACCTTC CASSGQGNYGYTF
TRBJ1-2 TRBV27 NA NA TGTGCCAGCAGTTCAGGGTCTCGGTATGGCTACACCTTC CASSSGSRYGYTF
TRBJ2-5 TRBV18 NA NA TGTGCCAGCTCACCGCGGTCGGCGATTGGGGAGACCCAGTACTTC CASSPRSAIGETQYF
TRBJ2-3 TRBV29-1 NA few TGCAGCGTTGATGAGTCCACAGATACGCAGTATTTT CSVDESTDTQYF
TRBJ1-2 TRBV3-1/TRBV3-2 NA NA TGTGCCAGCAGTCAAGGTGCAGGCCACTATGGCTACACCTTC CASSQGAGHYGYTF